One and the same sample provided the 18 T cell receptor beta chains below, sequenced in a study of blood T cell repertoires in COVID-19. Some clones are missing from TCRdb's copy, which holds only in-frame ones; the method was immunoSEQ multiplex PCR. The repertoire holds about 330,000 clones, approximately 90% seen once, with roughly 8.9% in the top ten. Sequencing was done on a sample of peripheral blood. The origin of the receptors is a man aged 25 to 45 with COVID-19, enrolled during active disease.

This clone was observed once. The chain carries TRBV11-3 and TRBJ2-1, with 7 bases lining up with TRBD1. CDR3 length: 15 residues. CDR1 is SGHNT, CDR2 YENEEA, per germline. Trimming at V came to 0 bases and at J to 3 bases, leaving 2 bases not matched to a gene. The CDR3 spells CASSLEQGFYNEQFF. The CDR3 DNA reads TGTGCCAGCAGCTTAGAACAGGGGTTCTACAATGAGCAGTTCTTC.

This rearrangement joins TRBV6-4 to TRBJ2-3; possibly TRBD2 for D (6 bases). The germline V gene encodes CDR1 MRHNA and CDR2 SNTAGT. The length of the CDR3 is 17 residues. The V end was cut by 0 bases, the J end by 0 bases, with 13 bases between. Here the CDR3 reads CASSDSFRGASTDTQYF. CDR3 DNA: TGTGCCAGCAGTGACTCGTTTCGCGGGGCTAGCACAGATACGCAGTATTTT.

The chain is built from TRBV6-5 and TRBJ1-2; tentatively, D is TRBD1 (5 bases). Germline CDR1 reads MNHEY; CDR2 reads SVGAGI. The CDR3 has 14 residues. The V and J ends lost 0 bases and 3 bases respectively, with 8 bases between them. The CDR3 DNA reads TGTGCCAGCAGTTACTCTTCGGGGGACTATGGCTACACCTTC. Translating gives CASSYSSGDYGYTF.

This clone was picked up one time. The chain employs TRBV4-1 and TRBJ1-1; D gene ambiguous. CDR3 length equals 12 residues. Germline lookup yields CDR1 MGHRA and CDR2 YSYEKL. V gave up 0 bases and J gave up 8 bases, with 7 bases separating them. CDR3 bases: TGCGCCAGCAGCCAAGATCGCGGGGAAGCTTTCTTT. Translation: CASSQDRGEAFF.

This chain connects TRBV20-1 to TRBJ2-1; the match to TRBD2 covers 11 bases. Germline V lookup: CDR1 DFQATT, CDR2 SNEGSKA (reference sequence). The CDR3 runs to 17 residues. V gave up 3 bases and J gave up 3 bases; unmatched junction bases: 10. Written as DNA, the CDR3 is TGCAGTGCTAGTGTTCGGACTAGCGGGTTTAACTACAATGAGCAGTTCTTC. Translating gives CSASVRTSGFNYNEQFF.

The rearrangement links TRBV4-1 to TRBJ2-1; TRBD2 matches at 8 bases. The CDR3 sequence is 13 residues long. The V and J ends lost 3 bases and 16 bases, in that order; junction bases with no gene match: 11. Germline CDR1 MGHRA, CDR2 YSYEKL. DNA of the CDR3: TGCGCCAGCAGCCACGCCCGGGGGGGCCCCGTTTTCTTC. Its translation: CASSHARGGPVFF.

CDR3 nucleotide sequence: TGTGCCAGTAACCCGGGACAGAAAGCCACCGGGGAGCTGTTTTTT. This gives the protein CASNPGQKATGELFF. This chain joins TRBV19 and TRBJ2-2, with 7 positions matching TRBD1. The ends lost 7 bases at V and 4 bases at J; junction bases unmatched: 9. Germline V gives CDR1 LNHDA, CDR2 SQIVND (reference sequence). The CDR3 runs to 15 residues.

This chain connects TRBV20-1 to TRBJ1-5; D not certain. Trimming stripped 6 bases from V and 3 bases from J, with 6 bases between. There are 11 residues in the CDR3. Germline V gene data show CDR1 as DFQATT and CDR2 as SNEGSKA (reference sequence). The CDR3: CSARDNQPQHF. CDR3 DNA sequence: TGCAGTGCACGAGACAATCAGCCCCAGCATTTT.

The V gene is TRBV10-3, the J gene TRBJ1-1, with a possible D match to TRBD1 (5 bases). The germline gives CDR1 ENHRY, CDR2 SYGVKD. V dropped 8 bases and J dropped 4 bases, with 17 bases sitting between them. The CDR3 has 14 residues. CDR3 amino acids: CAIAADGGTTEAFF. CDR3 nucleotide sequence: TGTGCCATCGCAGCAGATGGAGGGACCACTGAAGCTTTCTTT.

This chain connects TRBV30 to TRBJ1-6; 8 nucleotides line up with TRBD1. There are 12 residues in the CDR3. V dropped 5 bases and J dropped 9; count of bases not matched to a gene: 3. The V gene's germline CDR1 is GTSNPN and CDR2 SVGIG (reference sequence). This chain's CDR3 is CAWGQGASPLHF. The CDR3 bases are TGTGCCTGGGGCCAGGGGGCTTCACCCCTCCACTTT.

This clone has just one count. The chain employs TRBV25-1 and TRBJ2-3, with 9 bases identical to TRBD1. This CDR3 contains 15 residues. V was pared by 3 bases and J by 6 bases, with 7 bases of the junction left unmatched. The germline V gene encodes CDR1 MGHDK and CDR2 SYGVNS. Here the CDR3 DNA reads TGTGCCAGCAGTGAGATGGGGACAGGGACCGATACGCAGTATTTT. Protein sequence: CASSEMGTGTDTQYF.

V and J are TRBV24-1 and TRBJ1-1; possible D gene TRBD1, 6 bases. The germline V gene encodes CDR1 KGHDR and CDR2 SFDVKD. V lost 9 bases, J lost 0 bases, and 10 bases lay in between. This CDR3 is 13 amino acids long. CDR3 DNA sequence: TGTGCCACCCAGGGGCTCCTGAACACTGAAGCTTTCTTT. Translating gives CATQGLLNTEAFF.

The V gene is TRBV7-2, the J gene TRBJ2-4; TRBD1 aligns across 12 bases. The CDR3 is made up of 13 amino acids. Germline values: CDR1 SGHTA, CDR2 FQGNSA. With V trimmed by 7 bases and J by 10 bases, 5 bases remained unmatched. DNA of the CDR3: TGTGCCAGCAACCCGGGACAGGGGGCGATTCAGTACTTC. Protein sequence: CASNPGQGAIQYF.

This clone was recorded a few times. The rearrangement joins TRBV6-5 to TRBJ1-2; a weak D match, TRBD1 (5 bases). V shed 6 bases and J shed 3 bases, with 17 bases lying between them. From germline, CDR1 is MNHEY and CDR2 SVGAGI. This CDR3 has 15 residues. In DNA, the CDR3 is TGTGCCAGCAGCCCCGTGGCAGGGATCTACTATGGCTACACCTTC. Translated: CASSPVAGIYYGYTF.

The CDR3 reads CSVSGRLNTEAFF. The CDR3 nucleotides are TGCAGCGTGTCAGGGAGGCTGAACACTGAAGCTTTCTTT. V is TRBV29-1 and J is TRBJ1-1, with D tentatively TRBD1 (5 bases). With 6 bases removed from V and 0 bases from J, the gap between germline ends came to 11 bases. The CDR3 is made up of 13 amino acids. CDR1 and CDR2 (germline): SQVTM, ANQGSEA. The variable domain in full, with the rest retrieved from reference TRBV29-1 and TRBJ1-1, is SAVISQKPSRDICQRGTSLTIQCQVDSQVTMMFWYRQQPGQSLTLIATANQGSEATYESGFVIDKFPISRPNLTFSTLTVSNMSPEDSSIYLCSVSGRLNTEAFFGQGTRLTVV.

The J gene is TRBJ2-1, the V gene TRBV5-1, with 11 bases matching TRBD2. This CDR3 is 17 amino acids long. Trimming took 1 base from V and 8 from J; bases not matched to a gene: 11. Germline values: CDR1 SGHRS, CDR2 YFSETQ. CDR3 bases: TGCGCCAGCAGCTTGACTAGCGGGAGCCCTGGCGCCCATGAGCAGTTCTTC. As protein: CASSLTSGSPGAHEQFF.

The chain uses TRBV28 and TRBJ1-5; D is ambiguous. V lost 8 bases and J 0 bases, leaving 8 bases between the germline ends. From germline, CDR1 is MDHEN and CDR2 SYDVKM. The length of the CDR3 is 13 residues. The CDR3 loop reads CASQHDSNQPQHF. The CDR3 region has the DNA TGTGCCAGCCAACACGATAGCAATCAGCCCCAGCATTTT.

The chain combines TRBV7-9 with TRBJ2-3; TRBD2 aligns across 10 bases. The V gene end was trimmed by 6 bases and the J gene end by 1 base; junction bases not matched to a gene: 4. CDR3 size: 15 residues. Germline values: CDR1 SEHNR, CDR2 FQNEAQ (reference sequence). CDR3 in DNA: TGTGCCAGCAGGCTTGGGACTAGCGGCACAGATACGCAGTATTTT. It is translated as CASRLGTSGTDTQYF.